This T cell receptor beta chain was identified in a study of T cell responses to AZD1222 COVID-19 vaccine. The CDR3 has 17 residues. Trimming removed 3 bases from V and 5 bases from J, with 22 bases in between. The germline CDR1 and CDR2 sequences are MGHRA and YSYEKL. The protocol was immunoSEQ multiplex PCR, while the TCRdb copy is restricted to in-frame clones and leaves out a portion. Seen here are approximately 100,000 clones, roughly 84% observed once, and the top ten hold under 1.5%. This receptor was taken from an adult in good health. The chain carries TRBV4-1 and TRBJ1-1; maybe TRBD1 (5 bases). The sequencing here drew on peripheral blood, taken on day 0 of AZD1222 vaccination. The CDR3 loop is CASSHPPRAQGRTEAFF. CDR3 coding DNA: TGCGCCAGCAGCCACCCCCCCCGGGCCCAGGGAAGGACTGAAGCTTTCTTT.